The 2 T cell receptor beta chains presented below share a single source sample, sequenced in a study of type 1 and type 2 diabetes patients. Genomic DNA was the PCR template. Amplification of the beta chain CDR3 used 30 forward and 13 reverse multiplex primers. TCRdb itself ran the multiplex PCR reads through MiXCR, one entry per CDR3 protein. The data show 270,000 or so distinct CDR3 sequences, roughly 44% seen once. The sample taken for sequencing was peripheral blood mononuclear cells (PBMCs). These TCRs come from a man aged 18 to 29 with type 2 diabetes.

This clonotype was found a few times. DNA of the CDR3: TGTGCCACCAGCAGAGATCCCAATCAGCCCCAGCATTTT. It translates to CATSRDPNQPQHF. The rearrangement links TRBV15 to TRBJ1-5; D is ambiguous. Germline assignment: CDR1 LNHNV and CDR2 YYDKDF (reference sequence). The CDR3 extends over 13 amino acids. Trimming cost V 0 bases and J 3 bases, with 3 bases left between them.

The chain has TRBV19 and TRBJ2-2; D is ambiguous. CDR1 is LNHDA, CDR2 SQIVND, per germline (reference sequence). V shed 7 bases and J shed 1 base, with 13 bases lying between them. The CDR3 length is 15 residues. The CDR3 spells CASTLGWGNTGELFF. Here the CDR3 DNA reads TGTGCCAGTACCCTCGGGTGGGGGAACACCGGGGAGCTGTTTTTT.